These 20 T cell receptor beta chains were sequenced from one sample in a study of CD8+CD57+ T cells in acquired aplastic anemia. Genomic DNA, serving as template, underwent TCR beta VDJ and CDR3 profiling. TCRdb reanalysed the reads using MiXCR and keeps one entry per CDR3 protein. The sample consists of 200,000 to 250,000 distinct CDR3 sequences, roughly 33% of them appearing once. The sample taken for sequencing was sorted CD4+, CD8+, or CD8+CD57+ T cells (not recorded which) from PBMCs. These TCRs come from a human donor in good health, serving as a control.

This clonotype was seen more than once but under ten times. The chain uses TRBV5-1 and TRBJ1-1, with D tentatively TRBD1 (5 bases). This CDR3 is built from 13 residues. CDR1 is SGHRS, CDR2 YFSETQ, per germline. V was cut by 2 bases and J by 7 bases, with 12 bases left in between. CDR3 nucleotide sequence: TGCGCCAGCAGCTTTAGGGGTAGTGTTGAAGCTTTCTTT. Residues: CASSFRGSVEAFF. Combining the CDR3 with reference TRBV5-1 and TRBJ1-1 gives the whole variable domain KAGVTQTPRYLIKTRGQQVTLSCSPISGHRSVSWYQQTPGQGLQFLFEYFSETQRNKGNFPGRFSGRQFSNSRSEMNVSTLELGDSALYLCASSFRGSVEAFFGQGTRLTVV.

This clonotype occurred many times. The CDR3 region has the DNA TGCAGCGCCAAGCGGGAGGGCCGTCCGGGCGAGCAGTACTTC. Translation: CSAKREGRPGEQYF. The genes are TRBV29-1 and TRBJ2-7; 10 bases map to TRBD2. V shed 7 bases and J 6 bases; nucleotides not matched to a gene: 12. This CDR3 contains 14 residues. CDR1 is SQVTM, CDR2 ANQGSEA, per germline.

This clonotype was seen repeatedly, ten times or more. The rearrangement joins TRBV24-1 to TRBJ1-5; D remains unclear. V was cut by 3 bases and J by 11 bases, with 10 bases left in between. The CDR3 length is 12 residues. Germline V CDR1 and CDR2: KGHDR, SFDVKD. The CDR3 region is CATSDDLGTQHF. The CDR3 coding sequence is TGTGCCACCAGTGATGACCTCGGGACCCAGCATTTT.

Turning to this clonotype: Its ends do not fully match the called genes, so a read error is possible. CDR3 amino acids: CASSQDPSRILNAEAFF. Written as DNA, the CDR3 is TGCGCCAGCAGCCAAGACCCCTCCCGGATATTGAACGCTGAAGCTTTCTTT. The chain employs TRBV4-1 and TRBJ1-1; D uncertain. The CDR3 runs 17 residues. The germline CDR1 and CDR2 sequences are MGHRA and YSYEKL.

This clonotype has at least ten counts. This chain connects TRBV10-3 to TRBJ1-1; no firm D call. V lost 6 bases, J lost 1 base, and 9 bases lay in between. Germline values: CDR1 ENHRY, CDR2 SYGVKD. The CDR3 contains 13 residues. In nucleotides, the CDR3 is TGTGCCATCAGCGAACGGGGGAACACTGAAGCTTTCTTT. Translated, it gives CAISERGNTEAFF.

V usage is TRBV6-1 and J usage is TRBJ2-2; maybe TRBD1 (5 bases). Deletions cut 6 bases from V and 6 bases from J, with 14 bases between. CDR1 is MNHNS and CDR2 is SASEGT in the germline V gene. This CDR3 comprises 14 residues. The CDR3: CASRRPGFSGELFF. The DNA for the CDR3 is TGTGCCAGCAGGAGACCAGGGTTCTCCGGGGAGCTGTTTTTT.

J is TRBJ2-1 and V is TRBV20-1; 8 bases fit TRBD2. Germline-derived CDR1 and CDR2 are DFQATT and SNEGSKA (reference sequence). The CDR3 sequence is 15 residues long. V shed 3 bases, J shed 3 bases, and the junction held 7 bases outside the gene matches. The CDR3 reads CSASSRGGIYNEQFF. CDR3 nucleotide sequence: TGCAGTGCTAGTTCCCGGGGGGGAATCTACAATGAGCAGTTCTTC.

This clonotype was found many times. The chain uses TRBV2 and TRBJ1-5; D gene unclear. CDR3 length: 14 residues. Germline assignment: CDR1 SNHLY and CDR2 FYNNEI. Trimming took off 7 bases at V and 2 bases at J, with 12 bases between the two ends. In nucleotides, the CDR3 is TGTGCCAGCACTAGCACGGGTGGCAATCAGCCCCAGCATTTT. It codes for CASTSTGGNQPQHF.

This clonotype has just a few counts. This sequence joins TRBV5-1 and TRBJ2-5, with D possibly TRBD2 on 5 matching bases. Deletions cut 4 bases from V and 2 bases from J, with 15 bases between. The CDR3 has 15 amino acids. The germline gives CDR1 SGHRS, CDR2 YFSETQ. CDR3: CASSPGLSYQETQYF. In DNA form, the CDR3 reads TGCGCCAGCAGCCCCGGACTGTCTTATCAAGAGACCCAGTACTTC.

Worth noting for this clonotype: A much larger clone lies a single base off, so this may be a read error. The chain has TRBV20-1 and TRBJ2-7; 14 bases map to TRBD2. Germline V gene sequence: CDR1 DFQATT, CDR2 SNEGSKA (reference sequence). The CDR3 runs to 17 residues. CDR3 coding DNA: TGCAGTGCTAGTGTTCGGGGACTAGCGGGAGCCGCCTACAAGCAGTACTTC. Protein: CSASVRGLAGAAYKQYF.

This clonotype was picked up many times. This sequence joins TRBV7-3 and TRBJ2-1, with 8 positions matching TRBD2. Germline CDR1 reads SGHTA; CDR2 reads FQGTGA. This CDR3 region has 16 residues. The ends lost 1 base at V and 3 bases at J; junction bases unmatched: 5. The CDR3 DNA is TGTGCCAGCAGCTTAAGTTTTGGGACTAGCTACAATGAGCAGTTCTTC. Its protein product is CASSLSFGTSYNEQFF.

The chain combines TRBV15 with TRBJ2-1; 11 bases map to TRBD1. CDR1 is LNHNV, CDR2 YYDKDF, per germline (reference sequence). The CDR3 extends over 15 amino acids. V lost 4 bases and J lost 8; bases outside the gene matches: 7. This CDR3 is CATSIYLDRGHEQFF. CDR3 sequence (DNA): TGTGCCACCAGCATATATCTGGACAGGGGGCATGAGCAGTTCTTC.

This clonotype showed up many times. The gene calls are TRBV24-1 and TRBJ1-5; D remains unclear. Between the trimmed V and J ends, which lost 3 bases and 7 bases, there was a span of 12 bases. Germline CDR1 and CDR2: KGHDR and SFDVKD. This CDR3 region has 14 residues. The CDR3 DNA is TGTGCCACCAGTGATAACCCCCTAGGCCAGCCCCAGCATTTT. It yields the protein CATSDNPLGQPQHF.

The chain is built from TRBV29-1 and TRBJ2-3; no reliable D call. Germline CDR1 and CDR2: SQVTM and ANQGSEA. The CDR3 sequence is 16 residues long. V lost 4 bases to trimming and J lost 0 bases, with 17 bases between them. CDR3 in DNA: TGCAGCGTTGTGCGACTTGACATTGACAGCACAGATACGCAGTATTTT. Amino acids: CSVVRLDIDSTDTQYF.

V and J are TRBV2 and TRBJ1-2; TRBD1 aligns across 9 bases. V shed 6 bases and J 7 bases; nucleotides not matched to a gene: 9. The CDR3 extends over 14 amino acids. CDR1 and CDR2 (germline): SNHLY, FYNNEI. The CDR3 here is CASSQGDRVCGYTF. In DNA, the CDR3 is TGTGCCAGCAGCCAAGGGGACAGGGTCTGTGGCTACACCTTC. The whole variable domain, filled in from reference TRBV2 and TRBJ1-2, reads EPEVTQTPSHQVTQMGQEVILRCVPISNHLYFYWYRQILGQKVEFLVSFYNNEISEKSEIFDDQFSVERPDGSNFTLKIRSTKLEDSAMYFCASSQGDRVCGYTFGSGTRLTVV.

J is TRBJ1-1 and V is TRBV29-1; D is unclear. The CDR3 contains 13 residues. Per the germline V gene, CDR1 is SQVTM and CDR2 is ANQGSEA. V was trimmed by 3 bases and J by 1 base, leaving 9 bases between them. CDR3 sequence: CSVDVWENTEAFF. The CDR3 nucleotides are TGCAGCGTTGACGTCTGGGAGAACACTGAAGCTTTCTTT.

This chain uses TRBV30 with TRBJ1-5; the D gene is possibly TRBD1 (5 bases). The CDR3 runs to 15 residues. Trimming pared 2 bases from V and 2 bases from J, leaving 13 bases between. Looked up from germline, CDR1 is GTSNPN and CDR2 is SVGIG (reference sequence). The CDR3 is CAWSLGGRGNQPQHF. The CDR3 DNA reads TGTGCCTGGAGTCTGGGGGGACGGGGCAATCAGCCCCAGCATTTT.

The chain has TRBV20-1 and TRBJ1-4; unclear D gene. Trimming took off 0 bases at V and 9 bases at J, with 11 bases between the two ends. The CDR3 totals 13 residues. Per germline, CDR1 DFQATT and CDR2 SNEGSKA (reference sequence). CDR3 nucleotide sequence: TGCAGTGCTAGAGATTCGAGAGATAAAAAACTGTTTTTT. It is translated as CSARDSRDKKLFF.

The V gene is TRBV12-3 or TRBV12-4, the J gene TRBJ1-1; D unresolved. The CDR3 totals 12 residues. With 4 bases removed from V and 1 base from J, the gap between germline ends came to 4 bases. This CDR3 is CASSYWNTEAFF. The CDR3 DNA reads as TGTGCCAGCAGTTATTGGAACACTGAAGCTTTCTTT.

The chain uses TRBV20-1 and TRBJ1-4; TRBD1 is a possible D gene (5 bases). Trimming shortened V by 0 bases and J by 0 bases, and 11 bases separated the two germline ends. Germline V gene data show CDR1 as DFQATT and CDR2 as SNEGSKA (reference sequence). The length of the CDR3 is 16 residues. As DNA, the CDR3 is TGCAGTGCTAGAGATGGGGGGGGGTCAACTAATGAAAAACTGTTTTTT. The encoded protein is CSARDGGGSTNEKLFF.